A selection of T cell receptor beta chains follows, all from one sample in a study of blood T cell repertoires in COVID-19. The protocol was immunoSEQ multiplex PCR, while the TCRdb copy is restricted to in-frame clones and leaves out a portion. The sample includes about 290,000 clones, 75% to 90% of them seen just once. The material sequenced was peripheral blood. The receptors originated from a woman in her 40s who had recovered from COVID-19. The CDR3 runs from the conserved cysteine through the conserved F or W. The D gene is left open where the match is weak. Rows give clone size only sometimes, using once, few, many, or a class for an expanded clone.

D gene,V gene,clone size,J gene,CDR3 protein,CDR3 DNA
NA,TRBV9,once,TRBJ2-3,CASSADTDTQYF,TGTGCCAGCAGCGCAGATACGGATACGCAGTATTTT
NA,TRBV28,NA,TRBJ2-5,CASSFHIRDTGQYF,TGTGCCAGCAGTTTCCACATCCGGGACACTGGTCAGTACTTC
TRBD2,TRBV7-2,NA,TRBJ2-1,CASSSGLAGKGEQFF,TGTGCCAGCAGCTCCGGACTAGCGGGTAAGGGTGAGCAGTTCTTC
TRBD1,TRBV7-9,NA,TRBJ1-2,CASSTQGGDRGSYTF,TGTGCCAGCAGCACCCAGGGCGGGGACAGGGGATCCTACACCTTC
NA,TRBV5-1,NA,TRBJ2-7,CASSRTSDSGYEQYF,TGCGCCAGCAGCCGCACTTCAGATTCGGGTTACGAGCAGTACTTC
TRBD1,TRBV7-6,NA,TRBJ1-4,CASSSAGTGYEKLFF,TGTGCCAGCAGCTCGGCCGGGACAGGGTATGAAAAACTGTTTTTT
NA,TRBV28,few,TRBJ1-2,CASSWSRENYGYTF,TGTGCCAGCAGTTGGTCCAGGGAAAACTATGGCTACACCTTC
NA,TRBV14,NA,TRBJ1-2,CASSQAGNYGYTF,TGTGCCAGCAGCCAAGCGGGGAACTATGGCTACACCTTC
TRBD1,TRBV7-2,NA,TRBJ2-5,CASSFRGQFETQYF,TGTGCCAGCAGCTTCAGGGGGCAATTTGAGACCCAGTACTTC
TRBD2,TRBV27,NA,TRBJ2-1,CASSERVAGTVEQFF,TGTGCCAGCAGTGAAAGGGTAGCGGGAACGGTGGAGCAGTTCTTC
TRBD2,TRBV27,NA,TRBJ2-7,CASSLRLAGGFYEQYF,TGTGCCAGCAGTTTACGTCTGGCGGGAGGATTCTACGAGCAGTACTTC
TRBD2,TRBV9,NA,TRBJ2-1,CASSPPWGGRAPSYNEQFF,TGTGCCAGCAGCCCGCCGTGGGGTGGGAGGGCCCCGTCCTACAATGAGCAGTTCTTC
NA,TRBV6-5,NA,TRBJ2-2,CASSGQNTGELFF,TGTGCCAGCAGCGGACAGAACACCGGGGAGCTGTTTTTT
NA,TRBV2,NA,TRBJ1-2,CASPRGPSKGFYGYTF,TGTGCCAGCCCCAGGGGACCTTCGAAAGGGTTCTATGGCTACACCTTC
TRBD2,TRBV5-4,NA,TRBJ2-3,CASSGGLAGFTDTQYF,TGTGCCAGCAGTGGGGGACTAGCGGGATTCACAGATACGCAGTATTTT
TRBD1,TRBV11-3,NA,TRBJ2-7,CASSSRGLYEQYF,TGTGCCAGCAGCTCCAGGGGGCTGTACGAGCAGTACTTC
TRBD1,TRBV28,NA,TRBJ2-1,CASSLPHLSYSDRGNEQFF,TGTGCCAGCAGTTTACCCCACCTATCTTATTCGGACAGGGGGAATGAGCAGTTCTTC
TRBD2,TRBV7-7,NA,TRBJ2-1,CASSFLAGGANEQFF,TGTGCCAGCAGCTTCCTAGCGGGAGGGGCGAATGAGCAGTTCTTC
NA,TRBV23-1,NA,TRBJ1-2,CASSQSRYYGYTF,TGCGCCAGCAGTCAATCCCGTTACTATGGCTACACCTTC
TRBD1,TRBV27,NA,TRBJ2-5,CASPGQGGRETQYF,TGTGCCAGTCCGGGACAGGGGGGGAGAGAGACCCAGTACTTC
NA,TRBV11-3,NA,TRBJ2-1,CASSLVSGLYNEQFF,TGTGCCAGCAGCTTAGTGTCGGGATTGTACAATGAGCAGTTCTTC
NA,TRBV9,NA,TRBJ1-3,CASSGRDLDF,TGTGCCAGCAGCGGCCGGGATCTCGATTTT
NA,TRBV6-1,NA,TRBJ2-3,CASSEWGDSTDTQYF,TGTGCCAGCAGTGAATGGGGGGATAGCACAGATACGCAGTATTTT
TRBD2,TRBV9,NA,TRBJ2-1,CASSLAPSGRYNEQFF,TGTGCCAGCAGCCTAGCCCCTAGCGGGAGGTACAATGAGCAGTTCTTC
TRBD1,TRBV6-5,NA,TRBJ1-2,CASSGTGDDGYTF,TGTGCCAGCAGCGGGACAGGGGATGACGGCTACACCTTC
TRBD1,TRBV19,NA,TRBJ1-4,CASRASGTGREKLFF,TGTGCTTCCCGTGCGTCCGGGACAGGGCGAGAAAAACTGTTTTTT
TRBD2,TRBV27,NA,TRBJ2-7,CASSSLAGAAYEQYF,TGTGCCAGCAGTTCCTTAGCGGGAGCTGCCTACGAGCAGTACTTC
NA,TRBV5-1,NA,TRBJ2-7,CASSQVKATGVVYEQYF,TGCGCCAGCAGCCAAGTAAAGGCGACAGGAGTAGTCTACGAGCAGTACTTC
TRBD1,TRBV5-1,once,TRBJ2-5,CASSFNRGPQETQYF,TGCGCCAGCAGCTTCAACAGGGGTCCACAAGAGACCCAGTACTTC
NA,TRBV7-2,NA,TRBJ1-5,CASSLGVGGGQPQHF,TGTGCCAGCAGCTTAGGGGTGGGGGGAGGTCAGCCCCAGCATTTT
NA,TRBV6-1,NA,TRBJ1-5,CASSEVAHYSNQPQHF,TGTGCCAGCAGTGAAGTAGCACATTATAGCAATCAGCCCCAGCATTTT
TRBD1,TRBV27,NA,TRBJ2-1,CASVSGTGGYNEQFF,TGTGCCAGCGTATCCGGGACAGGGGGCTACAATGAGCAGTTCTTC
TRBD2,TRBV6-7,NA,TRBJ2-7,CASSYPGTSGSSYEQYF,TGTGCCAGCAGTTACCCTGGGACTAGCGGGAGCTCCTACGAGCAGTACTTC
TRBD2,TRBV2,NA,TRBJ2-1,CASNRLAGGYNEQFF,TGTGCCAGCAACAGACTAGCGGGAGGGTACAATGAGCAGTTCTTC
TRBD2,TRBV14,NA,TRBJ2-1,CASSPTGTSFHEQFF,TGTGCCAGCAGCCCTACCGGGACTAGCTTCCATGAGCAGTTCTTC
NA,TRBV19,NA,TRBJ1-1,CASSIAENTEAFF,TGTGCCAGTAGTATTGCAGAGAACACTGAAGCTTTCTTT
TRBD1,TRBV5-6,NA,TRBJ2-5,CASSFWDRGPYQETQYF,TGTGCCAGCAGCTTTTGGGACAGGGGGCCTTACCAAGAGACCCAGTACTTC
TRBD1,TRBV5-4,NA,TRBJ1-1,CASSLGTGENTEAFF,TGTGCCAGCAGCTTGGGAACAGGGGAGAACACTGAAGCTTTCTTT
TRBD2,TRBV9,NA,TRBJ2-7,CASSVTSAGGFIEQYF,TGTGCCAGCAGCGTAACGTCAGCGGGAGGGTTTATCGAGCAGTACTTC
TRBD2,TRBV29-1,NA,TRBJ2-7,CSVYSGGSEQYF,TGCAGCGTTTATTCGGGGGGTAGCGAGCAGTACTTC
TRBD1,TRBV5-1,NA,TRBJ1-2,CASAWGQGQGYTF,TGCGCCAGCGCCTGGGGACAGGGGCAGGGCTACACCTTC
NA,TRBV11-2,NA,TRBJ2-7,CASSPAGAAYEQYF,TGTGCCAGCAGCCCAGCGGGCGCAGCCTACGAGCAGTACTTC
NA,TRBV15,NA,TRBJ2-2,CATSLSGELFF,TGTGCCACCAGTCTTTCCGGGGAGCTGTTTTTT
NA,TRBV7-2,once,TRBJ2-2,CASTFGFGGELFF,TGTGCCAGCACCTTCGGGTTCGGCGGGGAGCTGTTTTTT
NA,TRBV6-5,NA,TRBJ2-5,CASSLSLERQETQYF,TGTGCCAGCAGCCTCTCACTCGAGCGGCAAGAGACCCAGTACTTC
TRBD1,TRBV4-1,NA,TRBJ2-3,CASSQEGTGLTDTQYF,TGCGCCAGCAGCCAAGAAGGGACAGGGCTCACAGATACGCAGTATTTT
NA,TRBV7-6,NA,TRBJ1-1,CASSLGAGDMNTEAFF,TGTGCCAGCAGCTTAGGTGCAGGGGACATGAACACTGAAGCTTTCTTT
TRBD1,TRBV30,NA,TRBJ2-7,CAWGRDSTYEQYF,TGTGCCTGGGGCCGGGACAGTACCTACGAGCAGTACTTC
TRBD2,TRBV19,NA,TRBJ2-2,CASSSKGLAGGPGELFF,TGTGCCAGTAGTAGTAAGGGACTAGCGGGAGGCCCCGGGGAGCTGTTTTTT
NA,TRBV9,NA,TRBJ1-1,CASSVGPGSNTEAFF,TGTGCCAGCAGCGTAGGCCCAGGCTCGAACACTGAAGCTTTCTTT
NA,TRBV5-6,once,TRBJ2-1,CASSFSSLYNEQFF,TGTGCCAGCAGCTTTTCGTCCCTCTACAATGAGCAGTTCTTC
TRBD2,TRBV2,NA,TRBJ2-7,CASSGLAGGPGEQYF,TGTGCCAGCAGTGGGCTAGCGGGAGGGCCAGGGGAGCAGTACTTC
NA,TRBV6-5,NA,TRBJ1-2,CASRSPLGYTF,TGTGCCAGCAGATCTCCCCTCGGCTACACCTTC
TRBD2,TRBV6-2/TRBV6-3,NA,TRBJ2-7,CASSAQVQLAGGYEQYF,TGTGCCAGCAGTGCCCAGGTCCAGCTAGCGGGAGGCTACGAGCAGTACTTC
NA,TRBV6-5,NA,TRBJ1-2,CASISTGIGGYTF,TGTGCCAGCATCAGCACGGGGATAGGGGGCTACACCTTC
NA,TRBV12-3/TRBV12-4,NA,TRBJ2-7,CASSSSYEQYF,TGTGCCAGCAGTTCTTCCTACGAGCAGTACTTC
TRBD2,TRBV6-4,NA,TRBJ2-2,CASSDKKTSGRNTGELFF,TGTGCCAGCAGTGACAAAAAGACTAGCGGGCGGAACACCGGGGAGCTGTTTTTT
NA,TRBV9,few,TRBJ1-1,CASSEAGTEAFF,TGTGCCAGCAGCGAGGCCGGGACAGAAGCTTTCTTT
NA,TRBV27,NA,TRBJ2-1,CASSSRHSSYNEQFF,TGTGCCAGCAGTTCTCGACATAGCTCCTACAATGAGCAGTTCTTC
NA,TRBV28,many,TRBJ2-2,CATQRATGTGELFF,TGTGCCACCCAGCGGGCCACGGGGACCGGGGAGCTGTTTTTT